A selection of T cell receptor beta chains follows, all from one sample in a study of blood T cell repertoires in COVID-19. Sequencing used immunoSEQ multiplex PCR; TCRdb keeps in-frame clones, though not all of them. The table shows approximately 330,000 clones, with roughly 90% occurring only once. Specimen: peripheral blood. The receptor source for this set is a young man with COVID-19, enrolled during active disease. The CDR3 runs from the conserved cysteine through the conserved F or W. D genes are given only for firm matches. The size field is filled for only some rows; it gives once, few, many or a size class.

- | - | TRBJ2-2 | TRBV3-1/TRBV3-2 | TGTGCCAGCAGCCCGTCGGGGGGCCCCGGGGAGCTGTTTTTT | CASSPSGGPGELFF
TRBD2 | - | TRBJ2-5 | TRBV27 | TGTGCCAGCAGTTTATCCCCCTTACTAGCGGGGGAGACCCAGTACTTC | CASSLSPLLAGETQYF
- | - | TRBJ2-7 | TRBV7-2 | TGTGCCAGCAGCGAGGGACTGACCTCCTCCTACGAGCAGTACTTC | CASSEGLTSSYEQYF
- | - | TRBJ1-3 | TRBV9 | TGTGCCAGCAGCCCCCCCAGGAACTCTGGAAACACCATATATTTT | CASSPPRNSGNTIYF
- | - | TRBJ2-7 | TRBV5-4 | TGTGCCAGCAGCTTGGTGAGTCGGGGGTCCGACGAGCAGTACTTC | CASSLVSRGSDEQYF
TRBD1 | - | TRBJ1-2 | TRBV6-6 | TGTGCCAGCGGCCCATCCGGGACAGGGGATGGCTACACCTTC | CASGPSGTGDGYTF
TRBD2 | - | TRBJ2-7 | TRBV7-2 | TGTGCCAGCAGCTATGGACTAGCTGCAGACTACGAGCAGTACTTC | CASSYGLAADYEQYF
TRBD1 | - | TRBJ1-4 | TRBV7-9 | TGTGCCAGCAGCTCCGACAGGGTGGGTGAAAAACTGTTTTTT | CASSSDRVGEKLFF
TRBD2 | - | TRBJ2-1 | TRBV14 | TGTGCCAGCAGCCAAGAATGGCTAGCGGGGGGGTTACCTGAGCAGTTCTTC | CASSQEWLAGGLPEQFF
TRBD2 | - | TRBJ2-3 | TRBV9 | TGTGCCAGCAGCGCCTATATAGCGGGAGGAAACACAGATACGCAGTATTTT | CASSAYIAGGNTDTQYF
TRBD2 | once | TRBJ2-3 | TRBV4-1 | TGCGCCAGCAGCCAACGATGGGGGTCACTAGCGGGAGGCGCAGATACGCAGTATTTT | CASSQRWGSLAGGADTQYF
- | - | TRBJ2-2 | TRBV7-3 | TGTGCCAGCAAGGAGACAGTGAACACCGGGGAGCTGTTTTTT | CASKETVNTGELFF
TRBD1 | - | TRBJ2-3 | TRBV10-3 | TGTGCCATCAGTGCGGGACAGGGGGAGGATACGCAGTATTTT | CAISAGQGEDTQYF
- | - | TRBJ1-5 | TRBV19 | TGTGCCAGTAGTATAGCCTACGCTCAGCCCCAGCATTTT | CASSIAYAQPQHF